The rows below give T cell receptor beta chains drawn from one sample of a study of cytotoxic CD8 clonotypes in ibrutinib-treated CLL. Assay: immunoSEQ multiplex PCR; the TCRdb copy retains only in-frame clones and omits some. The sample contains about 140,000 clones, about 72% of which appear only once. The source material was PBMCs, sampled after 12 months of ibrutinib treatment. These receptor sequences come from a human donor with chronic lymphocytic leukemia. The CDR3 runs from the conserved cysteine through the conserved F or W. D genes are given only for firm matches. A row's size may be missing; if present it is once, few, many or a size class.

D,V,J,size,DNA,CDR3
-,TRBV5-1,TRBJ1-5,-,TGCGCCAGCAGCTTTGGGGTTGGCAATCAGCCCCAGCATTTT,CASSFGVGNQPQHF
TRBD1,TRBV7-9,TRBJ1-1,few,TGTGCCAGCAGCTTAGGACAGGGGACCACTGAAGCTTTCTTT,CASSLGQGTTEAFF
-,TRBV28,TRBJ1-5,few,TGTGCCAGCAGTTTAAGGGTGGGAAATCAGCCCCAGCATTTT,CASSLRVGNQPQHF
-,TRBV7-2,TRBJ2-3,few,TGTGCCAGCAGCTTAGGAGGGGCGAAGACCACGCAGTATTTT,CASSLGGAKTTQYF
TRBD2,TRBV7-9,TRBJ2-1,-,TGTGCCAGCAGCGCCTTAGCGGGAGCCTCCTACAATGAGCAGTTCTTC,CASSALAGASYNEQFF
-,TRBV10-3,TRBJ2-7,-,TGTGCCATCTGGGCGGGGTCTTCCTACGAGCAGTACTTC,CAIWAGSSYEQYF
TRBD2,TRBV11-3,TRBJ2-3,-,TGTGCCAGCAGCAAAGGCTTTGGCGGGAGGTGGGATACGCAGTATTTT,CASSKGFGGRWDTQYF
-,TRBV28,TRBJ1-5,-,TGTGCCAGCAACAAAGGATTTGGGGTGGGCCAGCCCCAGCATTTT,CASNKGFGVGQPQHF
TRBD2,TRBV9,TRBJ2-6,-,TGTGCCAGCAGCGTTTGGGGAGGGCCCTCTGGGGCCAACGTCCTGACTTTC,CASSVWGGPSGANVLTF
-,TRBV12-2,TRBJ1-5,-,TGTGCAAGTCGCTTAGACGTCCCCGGACAGGTCAATCAGCCCCAGCATTTT,CASRLDVPGQVNQPQHF
-,TRBV4-2,TRBJ1-2,-,TGTGCCAGCAGCCAAGATGGGTATCAGGCCTATGGCTACACCTTC,CASSQDGYQAYGYTF
-,TRBV27,TRBJ2-3,-,TGTGCCAGCCATCCGCACACCACAGATACGCAGTATTTT,CASHPHTTDTQYF
-,TRBV6-6,TRBJ1-3,few,TGTGCCAGCAGTTACGAGGGCTCCGGAAACACCATATATTTT,CASSYEGSGNTIYF
-,TRBV27,TRBJ1-5,few,TGTGCCAGCAGTTTTTTCGTGAATCAGCCCCAGCATTTT,CASSFFVNQPQHF
-,TRBV20-1,TRBJ1-1,-,TGCAGTGCTAGTCTGGGGTACCAAGCTTTCTTT,CSASLGYQAFF
-,TRBV7-6,TRBJ2-7,-,TGTGCCAGCAGCTTAGAGGGTGACTACGAGCAGTACTTC,CASSLEGDYEQYF
-,TRBV2,TRBJ2-7,-,TGTGCCAGCAGTGACCAGACATCCTACGAGCAGTACTTC,CASSDQTSYEQYF
-,TRBV27,TRBJ2-1,-,TGTGCCAGCGGGGGGGGCGGACGGGATGAGCAGTTCTTC,CASGGGGRDEQFF
TRBD2,TRBV27,TRBJ2-1,-,TGTGCCAGCAGTTTATCGATTGCGGCGGGAGGGCGGTATGAGCAGTTCTTC,CASSLSIAAGGRYEQFF
-,TRBV6-5,TRBJ1-6,few,TGTGCCAGCAGAGGACGCCTGGGGAATTCACCCCTCCACTTT,CASRGRLGNSPLHF
-,TRBV29-1,TRBJ2-7,-,TGCAGCGTGGGGGACGGCCTAGCGTACTACGAGCAGTACTTC,CSVGDGLAYYEQYF
TRBD2,TRBV27,TRBJ2-5,-,TGTGCCAGCAGTTCCTCCCGTTCGGGGGGATCGGAGACCCAGTACTTC,CASSSSRSGGSETQYF
TRBD2,TRBV25-1,TRBJ2-3,-,TGTGCCAGCAGTGAATTTTTAATAGCGGGAGGGCCGGGAGATACGCAGTATTTT,CASSEFLIAGGPGDTQYF
-,TRBV5-6,TRBJ1-5,-,TGTGCCAGCAGCACCCGGTATCAGCCCCAGCATTTT,CASSTRYQPQHF
-,TRBV21-1,TRBJ1-1,-,TGTGCCAGCAGCAAAGAGGGGCAGAACACTGAAGCTTTCTTT,CASSKEGQNTEAFF
TRBD1,TRBV6-1,TRBJ2-7,once,TGTGCCAGCAGTGCAGGGGGCTTCTACGAGCAGTACTTC,CASSAGGFYEQYF
-,TRBV30,TRBJ1-5,-,TGTGCCTGGAGTGTGGGGGGGGGTAGCCTGCCCCAGCATTTT,CAWSVGGGSLPQHF
-,TRBV6-5,TRBJ1-6,-,TGTGCCAGCAGTCGGACAGTCAATAATTCACCCCTCCACTTT,CASSRTVNNSPLHF
TRBD2,TRBV7-6,TRBJ2-5,-,TGTGCCACCCGTGGACTAGTGGGATTCCAAGAGACCCAGTACTTC,CATRGLVGFQETQYF
TRBD1,TRBV4-1,TRBJ1-2,few,TGCGCCAGCAGGGGAACCGGGACAGGGGATTATGGCTACACCTTC,CASRGTGTGDYGYTF
TRBD2,TRBV27,TRBJ2-3,-,TGTGCCAGCAGTTTCCTCGGACTAGCGGGGGTCACAGATACGCAGTATTTT,CASSFLGLAGVTDTQYF
TRBD1,TRBV2,TRBJ2-1,-,TGTGCCAGCAGGACAGGGGGCTCATACAATGAGCAGTTCTTC,CASRTGGSYNEQFF
-,TRBV6-1,TRBJ1-2,-,TGTGCCAGCAGTGCCCCGAGCGACAGTCCCATAAGGGACTATGGCTACACCTTC,CASSAPSDSPIRDYGYTF
-,TRBV15,TRBJ2-5,-,TGTGCCACCAGCAGAGATCACGGGACCCAGTACTTC,CATSRDHGTQYF
-,TRBV6-5,TRBJ1-1,-,TGTGCCAGCAGTTACTCGATTGACCCCACGACTGAAGCTTTCTTT,CASSYSIDPTTEAFF
TRBD1,TRBV7-8,TRBJ2-2,-,TGTGCCAGCAGCTTAGCGACAGGGGAGTTCACCGGGGAGCTGTTTTTT,CASSLATGEFTGELFF
-,TRBV7-8,TRBJ2-2,few,TGTGCCAGCAGCTTTGGTGGGGAGCTGTTTTTT,CASSFGGELFF
-,TRBV5-1,TRBJ2-5,-,TGCGCCAGCAGCGCCCAAGAGACCCAGTACTTC,CASSAQETQYF
TRBD2,TRBV6-4,TRBJ2-7,few,TGTGCCAGCAGTGTCCTAGCGGGTTACGAGCAGTACTTC,CASSVLAGYEQYF
-,TRBV6-1,TRBJ2-7,-,TGTGCCAGCAGTCGACAGGTGGACGTACGGCAGTACTTC,CASSRQVDVRQYF
-,TRBV7-6,TRBJ1-1,once,TGTGCCAGCAGCTTAGGAGGGCTGGCCACTGAAGCTTTCTTT,CASSLGGLATEAFF
TRBD1,TRBV9,TRBJ2-7,-,TGTGCCAGCAGCGGCTCCGGGACAGGGTACGAGCAGTACTTC,CASSGSGTGYEQYF
TRBD2,TRBV7-2,TRBJ2-1,-,TGTGCCAGCCAACTAGCGGGAGGTAATGAGCAGTTCTTC,CASQLAGGNEQFF
-,TRBV9,TRBJ2-5,-,TGTGCCAGCAGCGTAGGCTGGGCCATTGGGACCCAGTACTTC,CASSVGWAIGTQYF
-,TRBV7-9,TRBJ1-2,-,TGTGCCAGCAGCTTAGGAGGGGATCCTTATGGCTACACCTTC,CASSLGGDPYGYTF
-,TRBV2,TRBJ2-7,few,TGTGCCAGCAGTGAACTCTACGAGCAGTACTTC,CASSELYEQYF
TRBD2,TRBV7-2,TRBJ2-4,few,TGTGCCAGCAGCCCAAGGGGGGCGGGAGGTGATAACATTCAGTACTTC,CASSPRGAGGDNIQYF
-,TRBV6-5,TRBJ1-2,-,TGTGCCAGCAGATTTGACGGGAACTATGGCTACACCTTC,CASRFDGNYGYTF
TRBD1,TRBV10-3,TRBJ2-7,once,TGTGCCATCAGTGCTACCGGGACAGGGGGGACCCACTCCTACGAGCAGTACTTC,CAISATGTGGTHSYEQYF
TRBD1,TRBV10-3,TRBJ2-3,-,TGTGCCATCAGTGAGCTACAGGGGACAGATACGCAGTATTTT,CAISELQGTDTQYF
TRBD2,TRBV15,TRBJ2-3,-,TGTGCCACCAGCAGGAGGTTCGCGGGGGGGCAAGATACGCAGTATTTT,CATSRRFAGGQDTQYF
-,TRBV11-3,TRBJ2-3,-,TGTGCCAGCAGCCCCACGGGAGTAGGCGCCTACACAGATACGCAGTATTTT,CASSPTGVGAYTDTQYF
-,TRBV13,TRBJ1-1,-,TGTGCCAGCAGGGAACAGGGTCAGCGGAACACTGAAGCTTTCTTT,CASREQGQRNTEAFF